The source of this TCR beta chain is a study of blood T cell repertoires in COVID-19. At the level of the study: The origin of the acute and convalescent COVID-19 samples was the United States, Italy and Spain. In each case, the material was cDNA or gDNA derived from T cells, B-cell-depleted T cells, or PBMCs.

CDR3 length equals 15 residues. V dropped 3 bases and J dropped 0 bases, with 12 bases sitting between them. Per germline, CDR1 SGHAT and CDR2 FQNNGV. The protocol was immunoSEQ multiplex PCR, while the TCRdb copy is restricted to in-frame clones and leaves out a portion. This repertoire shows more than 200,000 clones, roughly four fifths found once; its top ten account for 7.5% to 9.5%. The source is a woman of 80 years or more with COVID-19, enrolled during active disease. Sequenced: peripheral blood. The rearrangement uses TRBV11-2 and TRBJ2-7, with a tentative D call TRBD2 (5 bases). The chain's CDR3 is CASSFGVGSSYEQYF. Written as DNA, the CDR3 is TGTGCCAGCAGCTTTGGGGTTGGGAGCTCCTACGAGCAGTACTTC.